The next 5 T cell receptor beta chains were all read from a single sample in a study of T cell repertoires in cytomegalovirus infection. TCRdb independently ran MiXCR on the reads; one entry per CDR3 protein. The profile shows some 560,000 distinct CDR3 sequences, around two fifths of them singletons. Their antigens remain unidentified. Specimen: cultured PBMCs, collected from culture after CMV antigen stimulation. The receptors derive from a human donor in good health (CMV status not recorded). Some clones in this sample may be carry-over from other donors' samples.

The chain links TRBV5-1 to TRBJ1-2; 8 bases agree with TRBD1. In germline, CDR1 is SGHRS, CDR2 YFSETQ. The CDR3 contains 13 residues. V shed 4 bases, J shed 8 bases, and the junction held 7 bases outside the gene matches. As DNA, the CDR3 is TGCGCCAGCAGCCCCGGGGACAGGTGGGGCTACACCTTC. Translated: CASSPGDRWGYTF.

V usage is TRBV7-6 and J usage is TRBJ2-1; D is unclear. The V end lost 1 base, the J end lost 10 bases, and 11 bases lay between the germline ends. Germline V gene data show CDR1 as SGHVS and CDR2 as FNYEAQ. This CDR3 contains 13 residues. CDR3 sequence (DNA): TGTGCCAGCAGCTTAGACTACCCAAGGGAGCAGTTCTTC. It yields the protein CASSLDYPREQFF.

The rearrangement uses TRBV4-3 and TRBJ1-5; D is undetermined. In germline, CDR1 is LGHNA, CDR2 YSLEER. With 1 base removed from V and 4 bases from J, the gap between germline ends came to 11 bases. The CDR3 is 15 residues long. Written as DNA, the CDR3 is TGCGCCAGCAGCCAAGGGCCGTTTTTGAATCAGCCCCAGCATTTT. It encodes CASSQGPFLNQPQHF.

This clonotype was counted only a few times. The V and J genes are TRBV4-1 and TRBJ2-2; D is unresolved. The CDR3 extends over 15 amino acids. From germline, CDR1 is MGHRA and CDR2 YSYEKL. The V end was cut by 8 bases, the J end by 6 bases, with 19 bases between. CDR3 in amino acids: CASGPWASLPGELFF. As DNA, the CDR3 is TGCGCCAGCGGACCTTGGGCCTCTCTCCCCGGGGAGCTGTTTTTT.

The chain employs TRBV7-2 and TRBJ2-7; TRBD1 aligns across 7 bases. The V segment lost 3 bases and the J segment 1 base; nucleotides outside the gene matches: 6. The germline gives CDR1 SGHTA, CDR2 FQGNSA. The CDR3 is 15 amino acids. CDR3 in DNA: TGTGCCAGCAGCTTGGACCGGGACAGATCCTACGAGCAGTACTTC. Translating gives CASSLDRDRSYEQYF.